The 10 T cell receptor beta chains below come from one sample, sequenced in a study of T cell repertoires in cytomegalovirus infection. From the reads, TCRdb called clonotypes with MiXCR, one entry per CDR3 protein. The sample lists approximately 500,000 distinct CDR3 sequences; about 11% were seen once. Sample: PBMCs. Receptor source: a human donor in good health (CMV status not recorded). Some clones in this sample may be carry-over from other donors' samples.

In this sample, this clonotype turned up many times. The chain carries TRBV5-6 and TRBJ1-2, with 8 bases lining up with TRBD1. Losses at the gene ends were 3 bases for V and 0 bases for J; bases not matched to a gene: 10. The CDR3 runs to 17 residues. The germline gives CDR1 SGHDT, CDR2 YYEEEE. CDR3 coding DNA: TGTGCCAGCAGCTCCGGGACAGGCGCACTTACTAACTATGGCTACACCTTC. It is translated as CASSSGTGALTNYGYTF.

V and J are TRBV2 and TRBJ2-1, with a possible D match to TRBD1 (5 bases). The CDR3 covers 17 residues. Germline V lookup: CDR1 SNHLY, CDR2 FYNNEI. The V and J ends lost 0 bases and 0 bases respectively, with 12 bases between them. CDR3 DNA sequence: TGTGCCAGCAGTGAAGCCCCAACAGGCATCTCCTACAATGAGCAGTTCTTC. It codes for CASSEAPTGISYNEQFF.

This clonotype has a count of ten or more. This chain connects TRBV7-2 to TRBJ2-1, with 9 positions matching TRBD2. The CDR3 totals 16 residues. V was pared by 3 bases and J by 1 base, with 4 bases of the junction left unmatched. CDR1 and CDR2 (germline): SGHTA, FQGNSA. The DNA for the CDR3 is TGTGCCAGCAGCTTCGGGCGGGAGGGGTCCTACAATGAGCAGTTCTTC. Residues: CASSFGREGSYNEQFF.

This sequence joins TRBV3-1 and TRBJ1-1; D call uncertain. CDR1 and CDR2 (germline): LGHDT, YNNKEL (reference sequence). The CDR3 is made up of 11 amino acids. The ends were cut back, 0 bases at V and 11 bases at J, with 7 bases in the middle. Here the CDR3 reads CASSQDMRAFF. CDR3 nucleotide sequence: TGTGCCAGCAGCCAAGATATGAGGGCTTTCTTT.

In its sample, this clonotype was seen a few times. This chain links TRBV28 with TRBJ2-3; 12 bases map to TRBD2. Germline loops: CDR1 MDHEN, CDR2 SYDVKM. There are 14 residues in the CDR3. With V trimmed by 8 bases and J by 4 bases, 4 bases remained unmatched. The DNA of the CDR3 is TGTGCCAGCCTAGCGGGAGGGGAAGCAGATACGCAGTATTTT. It yields the protein CASLAGGEADTQYF.

This chain connects TRBV5-1 to TRBJ2-7; 10 nucleotides match TRBD2. The CDR3 contains 15 residues. J gave up 3 bases and V 3 bases, and 6 bases lay outside the gene matches. Germline V gene sequence: CDR1 SGHRS, CDR2 YFSETQ. The CDR3 bases are TGCGCCAGCAGCTGGCGGACTAGCGGAGACTACGAGCAGTACTTC. Protein: CASSWRTSGDYEQYF. Complete variable domain (other parts from reference TRBV5-1 and TRBJ2-7): KAGVTQTPRYLIKTRGQQVTLSCSPISGHRSVSWYQQTPGQGLQFLFEYFSETQRNKGNFPGRFSGRQFSNSRSEMNVSTLELGDSALYLCASSWRTSGDYEQYFGPGTRLTVT.

The sample holds many counts of this clonotype. The V gene is TRBV12-3 or TRBV12-4, the J gene TRBJ2-2, with D possibly called TRBD1 or TRBD2 (6 bases each). The CDR3 sequence is 15 residues long. V was shortened by 7 bases and J by 2 bases, with 14 bases between the two germline ends. In nucleotides, the CDR3 is TGTGCCAGCATCCGACGGGGGCGCAACACCGGGGAGCTGTTTTTT. Protein: CASIRRGRNTGELFF.

This clonotype was seen many times. This sequence joins TRBV7-3 and TRBJ2-2; D may be TRBD1 (6 bases). V lost 5 bases and J lost 1, with 20 bases in between. Germline V lookup: CDR1 SGHTA, CDR2 FQGTGA. CDR3 length equals 18 residues. The CDR3 region is CASSPQGDTWRNTGELFF. The DNA of the CDR3 is TGTGCCAGCAGCCCCCAAGGGGACACCTGGAGGAACACCGGGGAGCTGTTTTTT.

This clonotype was counted at least ten times. The chain is built from TRBV20-1 and TRBJ2-7; TRBD2 matches 9 bases. Germline lookup yields CDR1 DFQATT and CDR2 SNEGSKA (reference sequence). The CDR3 contains 16 residues. V shed 0 bases, J shed 0 bases, and the junction held 6 bases outside the gene matches. CDR3 DNA sequence: TGCAGTGCTAGAGACCCCAGCGGGGGGCCCTCCTACGAGCAGTACTTC. It encodes CSARDPSGGPSYEQYF.

This clonotype was seen repeatedly, ten times or more. V is TRBV7-2 and J is TRBJ2-2; 8 bases match TRBD2. V shed 6 bases and J 2 bases; nucleotides not matched to a gene: 8. The CDR3 extends over 16 amino acids. CDR1 and CDR2 (germline): SGHTA, FQGNSA. The CDR3, as DNA: TGTGCCAGCAGTGACGGGGGGGGGCGCAACACCGGGGAGCTGTTTTTT. Residues: CASSDGGGRNTGELFF.